This T cell receptor beta chain stems from a study of blood T cell repertoires in COVID-19. Looking at the study overall: Specimens from acute and convalescent COVID-19 originated in the United States, Italy and Spain. Nucleic acid was either cDNA or gDNA, and it came from T cells, B-cell-depleted T cells, or PBMCs.

Trimming took off 3 bases at V and 0 bases at J, with 12 bases between the two ends. CDR3 length equals 15 residues. Germline V CDR1 and CDR2: LNHDA, SQIVND (reference sequence). In the study's own analysis: How many nucleated cells were present was estimated from reference gene primer amplification. Clones were read by immunoSEQ multiplex PCR, and TCRdb kept only the in-frame ones, dropping some. V, J and clone size derive from that table, while D and trimming were established from the DNA sequence. Of roughly 140,000 clones listed, around three quarters were seen once; the top ten hold roughly 4.3%.

This TCR came from a man in his fifties or sixties with acute or convalescent COVID-19. The sequencing input was peripheral blood. The chain is built from TRBV19 and TRBJ2-7; no definite D call. DNA of the CDR3: TGTGCCAGTAGTATCCTCCCGACACCCTCCTACGAGCAGTACTTC. It specifies CASSILPTPSYEQYF. The full variable domain, with the rest looked up from reference TRBV19 and TRBJ2-7, is DGGITQSPKYLFRKEGQNVTLSCEQNLNHDAMYWYRQDPGQGLRLIYYSQIVNDFQKGDIAEGYSVSREKKESFPLTVTSAQKNPTAFYLCASSILPTPSYEQYFGPGTRLTVT.